This T cell receptor (beta chain) was sequenced in a study of OX40 agonist ivuxolimab in advanced cancers. The table came from immunoSEQ multiplex PCR; TCRdb's copy has only in-frame clones and leaves some out. The sample holds approximately 82,000 clones; 85% are singletons and the top ten take under 3%. The V and J ends lost 1 base and 6 bases, in that order; junction bases with no gene match: 3. This CDR3 is built from 13 residues. Germline loops: CDR1 SGHRS, CDR2 YFSETQ. The clonotype originates from an adult with an advanced solid tumor such as melanoma, head and neck, liver or kidney cancer. The chain uses TRBV5-1 and TRBJ1-2; 7 nucleotides line up with TRBD1. The sequenced sample was CD4+ or CD8+ T cells sorted from blood, obtained in a trial of the OX40 agonist ivuxolimab. CDR3 coding DNA: TGCGCCAGCAGCTTGATGCAGGGGGATGGCTACACCTTC. Its translation: CASSLMQGDGYTF.